Listed below are T cell receptor beta chains from one sample, sequenced in a study of shared clonotypes between healthy human individuals. Repertoires were generated with immunoSEQ multiplex PCR, while TCRdb's copy carries only in-frame clones and drops some. The data contain about 1 million clones, around 74% of them singletons. The sequenced sample consisted of memory CD4+ T cells sorted from blood. These receptor sequences come from a man aged 18 to 30 in good health. The CDR3 runs from the conserved cysteine through the conserved F or W. D genes are given only for firm matches. Size values are once, few and many counts, or a class for expanded clones, and some rows have none.

J: TRBJ1-4; size: .; V: TRBV7-8; D: .; DNA: TGTGCCAGCAGCTTAGCGAAGGGGGTTGGGAAACTGTTTTTT; CDR3: CASSLAKGVGKLFF
J: TRBJ1-6; size: few; V: TRBV27; D: TRBD1; DNA: TGTGCCAGCAGGCGGGACAGGGTTGATTCACCCCTCCACTTT; CDR3: CASRRDRVDSPLHF
J: TRBJ1-6; size: many; V: TRBV7-2; D: .; DNA: TGTGCCAGCAGCTTAAGTGGGTCGGGGGGGTATAATTCACCCCTCCACTTT; CDR3: CASSLSGSGGYNSPLHF
J: TRBJ1-1; size: .; V: TRBV30; D: TRBD1; DNA: TGTGCCTGGAGCGGACAGGGAGGGAACACTGAAGCTTTCTTT; CDR3: CAWSGQGGNTEAFF
J: TRBJ2-4; size: few; V: TRBV27; D: .; DNA: TGTGCCAGCGGACAGACCAAAAACATTCAGTACTTC; CDR3: CASGQTKNIQYF
J: TRBJ2-7; size: once; V: TRBV5-6; D: .; DNA: TGTGCCAGCAGTTGGGGGCCAAGCTCCTACGAGCAGTACTTC; CDR3: CASSWGPSSYEQYF
J: TRBJ2-2; size: .; V: TRBV5-1; D: .; DNA: TGCGCCAGCAGCTTGGCAGTCGCCGGGGAGCTGTTTTTT; CDR3: CASSLAVAGELFF
J: TRBJ2-3; size: few; V: TRBV5-4; D: .; DNA: TGTGCCAGCAGCCGGGAAGCGGAGGGCACAGATACGCAGTATTTT; CDR3: CASSREAEGTDTQYF
J: TRBJ2-5; size: .; V: TRBV20-1; D: .; DNA: TGCAGTGCTAGTCTCGGGGAGACCCAGTACTTC; CDR3: CSASLGETQYF
J: TRBJ2-7; size: .; V: TRBV18; D: TRBD1; DNA: TGTGCCAGCTCACCCGACGGACAGGCCCTTTACGAGCAGTACTTC; CDR3: CASSPDGQALYEQYF
J: TRBJ1-4; size: .; V: TRBV5-4; D: TRBD1; DNA: TGTGCCAGCAGCTCTGGACAGGGGGCCTTTGCAACTAATGAAAAACTGTTTTTT; CDR3: CASSSGQGAFATNEKLFF
J: TRBJ1-4; size: .; V: TRBV11-2; D: TRBD1; DNA: TGTGCCAGCAGCTTAGGGGCCCAGACAGGGAGAACAACTAATGAAAAACTGTTTTTT; CDR3: CASSLGAQTGRTTNEKLFF
J: TRBJ2-5; size: .; V: TRBV28; D: .; DNA: TGTGCCAGCATAGGGAGGATGCTAGCGCGACAAGAGACCCAGTACTTC; CDR3: CASIGRMLARQETQYF
J: TRBJ2-5; size: few; V: TRBV5-1; D: .; DNA: TGCGCCAGCAGCTTATCCTATGGAGCGGTCAAAGAGACCCAGTACTTC; CDR3: CASSLSYGAVKETQYF
J: TRBJ2-2; size: few; V: TRBV5-1; D: .; DNA: TGCGCCAGCAGCTTGGACCCCGGAGGTACCGGGGAGCTGTTTTTT; CDR3: CASSLDPGGTGELFF
J: TRBJ2-2; size: .; V: TRBV5-1; D: .; DNA: TGCGCCAGCAGCTTGGTCGTCATGTCGACCGGGGAGCTGTTTTTT; CDR3: CASSLVVMSTGELFF
J: TRBJ1-5; size: few; V: TRBV7-2; D: .; DNA: TGTGCCAGCAGCCAAGACTCGGGCAATCAGCCCCAGCATTTT; CDR3: CASSQDSGNQPQHF
J: TRBJ2-7; size: few; V: TRBV18; D: TRBD1; DNA: TGTGCCAGCTCACTTTCCTCCTTAATGGACAGGGGGCGACACTACGAGCAGTACTTC; CDR3: CASSLSSLMDRGRHYEQYF
J: TRBJ2-2; size: .; V: TRBV10-3; D: .; DNA: TGTGCCATCGGAGCACGACGCACCGGGGAGCTGTTTTTT; CDR3: CAIGARRTGELFF
J: TRBJ2-7; size: .; V: TRBV14; D: .; DNA: TGTGCCAGCAGCCGGCAGGGTTACGAGCAGTACTTC; CDR3: CASSRQGYEQYF
J: TRBJ2-7; size: .; V: TRBV4-1; D: TRBD1; DNA: TGCGCCAGCAGCCAGAGACAGGGGGGCGACTACGAGCAGTACTTC; CDR3: CASSQRQGGDYEQYF
J: TRBJ1-1; size: .; V: TRBV14; D: .; DNA: TGTGCCAGCAGCCAAGCTTTGAACACTGAAGCTTTCTTT; CDR3: CASSQALNTEAFF
J: TRBJ2-1; size: .; V: TRBV5-1; D: TRBD2; DNA: TGCGCCAGCAGCTTGGTCCTAGCGGGGGCCCTTGACAATGAGCAGTTCTTC; CDR3: CASSLVLAGALDNEQFF
J: TRBJ2-7; size: .; V: TRBV6-6; D: TRBD1; DNA: TGTGCCAGCAGTTACCCCGGACAGGGGGGGTCCTACGAGCAGTACTTC; CDR3: CASSYPGQGGSYEQYF
J: TRBJ1-1; size: few; V: TRBV29-1; D: .; DNA: TGCAGCGCCAACAGGGACATGAACACTGAAGCTTTCTTT; CDR3: CSANRDMNTEAFF
J: TRBJ2-3; size: .; V: TRBV28; D: TRBD2; DNA: TGTGCCAGCAGTAGGACTAGCGGGGGGAACACAGATACGCAGTATTTT; CDR3: CASSRTSGGNTDTQYF
J: TRBJ1-5; size: many; V: TRBV28; D: .; DNA: TGTGCCAGCAGCTTGGGGGTTCTCAATCAGCCCCAGCATTTT; CDR3: CASSLGVLNQPQHF
J: TRBJ2-1; size: few; V: TRBV11-2; D: .; DNA: TGTGCCAGCAGCTTAGGGCTTAACAATGAGCAGTTCTTC; CDR3: CASSLGLNNEQFF
J: TRBJ2-2; size: .; V: TRBV9; D: TRBD1; DNA: TGTGCCAGCAGCCCTCGTTCCCAGGGGGTGGTCACCGGGGAGCTGTTTTTT; CDR3: CASSPRSQGVVTGELFF
J: TRBJ2-1; size: .; V: TRBV7-2; D: TRBD2; DNA: TGTGCCAGCAGCTTAGCTAGCGGGGTTAATGAGCAGTTCTTC; CDR3: CASSLASGVNEQFF
J: TRBJ1-2; size: .; V: TRBV21-1; D: .; DNA: TGTGCCAGCAGCAAAAAGGGGTGGGGGTTACGGGGAGGCTACACCTTC; CDR3: CASSKKGWGLRGGYTF
J: TRBJ1-5; size: .; V: TRBV7-2; D: .; DNA: TGTGCCAGCAGCTCAGAGGACCATCAGCCCCAGCATTTT; CDR3: CASSSEDHQPQHF
J: TRBJ2-2; size: .; V: TRBV6-5; D: TRBD1; DNA: TGTGCCAGCAGGAACACACAGGGGAGAGCCGGGGAGCTGTTTTTT; CDR3: CASRNTQGRAGELFF
J: TRBJ2-5; size: .; V: TRBV5-1; D: TRBD1; DNA: TGCGCCAGCAGCTCTACAGGGGGCGGCCAAGAGACCCAGTACTTC; CDR3: CASSSTGGGQETQYF
J: TRBJ2-3; size: .; V: TRBV5-1; D: .; DNA: TGCGCCAGCAGGTTACAAGGAGGTCAGGGCACAGATACGCAGTATTTT; CDR3: CASRLQGGQGTDTQYF
J: TRBJ1-5; size: .; V: TRBV6-1; D: .; DNA: TGTGCCAGCAGTGAACGGGGGACCAATCAGCCCCAGCATTTT; CDR3: CASSERGTNQPQHF
J: TRBJ2-1; size: .; V: TRBV7-2; D: .; DNA: TGTGCCAGCAGCTCGACAGGATGGGGCAATGAGCAGTTCTTC; CDR3: CASSSTGWGNEQFF
J: TRBJ1-3; size: .; V: TRBV6-5; D: .; DNA: TGTGCCAGCAGGGCCAGGGCATACTCTGGAAACACCATATATTTT; CDR3: CASRARAYSGNTIYF
J: TRBJ1-4; size: few; V: TRBV5-6; D: TRBD1; DNA: TGTGCCAGCAGCTTGGGCCCGACAGGGTTGGTTAATGAAAAACTGTTTTTT; CDR3: CASSLGPTGLVNEKLFF
J: TRBJ1-5; size: .; V: TRBV4-1; D: .; DNA: TGCGCCAGTTCACTCGGGGGGAATAGCAATCAGCCCCAGCATTTT; CDR3: CASSLGGNSNQPQHF
J: TRBJ1-1; size: .; V: TRBV18; D: .; DNA: TGTGCCAGCTCACCGCCCCTCTTTATTAGTTTTTCGGCTTTCTTT; CDR3: CASSPPLFISFSAFF
J: TRBJ1-1; size: .; V: TRBV18; D: TRBD1; DNA: TGTGCCAGCTCACAGGGACAGGGAGCTGAAGCTTTCTTT; CDR3: CASSQGQGAEAFF
J: TRBJ1-5; size: .; V: TRBV6-1; D: TRBD1; DNA: TGTGCCAGCACGACAGGGGGCAACAATCAGCCCCAGCATTTT; CDR3: CASTTGGNNQPQHF
J: TRBJ2-5; size: .; V: TRBV6-6; D: .; DNA: TGTGCCAGCAGTCGAGAGACCCAGTACTTC; CDR3: CASSRETQYF
J: TRBJ1-6; size: .; V: TRBV7-2; D: .; DNA: TGTGCCAGCAGCTCTCGGTTTAATTCACCCCTCCACTTT; CDR3: CASSSRFNSPLHF
J: TRBJ1-2; size: .; V: TRBV5-4; D: .; DNA: TGTGCCAGCAGCCAGGCGGGAACGGGGGGTTATGGCTACACCTTC; CDR3: CASSQAGTGGYGYTF
J: TRBJ1-4; size: .; V: TRBV6-1; D: TRBD1; DNA: TGTGCCAGCAGTCGCAGGGGGGGGGATGAAAAACTGTTTTTT; CDR3: CASSRRGGDEKLFF
J: TRBJ2-2; size: .; V: TRBV27; D: TRBD2; DNA: TGTGCCAGCAGGGACGGGACTAGCGGAACCGGGGAGCTGTTTTTT; CDR3: CASRDGTSGTGELFF
J: TRBJ1-6; size: .; V: TRBV5-1; D: .; DNA: TGCGCCAGCAGCTTATTGAGACGGGAAAATAATTCACCCCTCCACTTT; CDR3: CASSLLRRENNSPLHF
J: TRBJ2-1; size: once; V: TRBV6-5; D: TRBD2; DNA: TGTGCCAGCAGTTACGCGGGAGCGTTGGTGTACAATGAGCAGTTCTTC; CDR3: CASSYAGALVYNEQFF
J: TRBJ1-6; size: once; V: TRBV6-5; D: .; DNA: TGTGCCAGCAGTTACTCTACGAGCTCCTATAATTCACCCCTCCACTTT; CDR3: CASSYSTSSYNSPLHF
J: TRBJ1-4; size: .; V: TRBV6-1; D: .; DNA: TGTGCCAGCAGTAACCGGGACACTGGCGAAAAACTGTTTTTT; CDR3: CASSNRDTGEKLFF